These 18 T cell receptor beta chains came from one sample sequenced in a study of identifying expanded T cells in peripheral blood. Data came from immunoSEQ multiplex PCR; TCRdb stores just in-frame clones and leaves some out. Of under 100,000 clones in the sample, around nine tenths were seen once. What was sequenced was blood. Source of these receptors: a person between 18 and 75 years old in good health.

The chain recombines TRBV7-8 with TRBJ1-5, with D uncertain. The CDR3 is 13 amino acids. Looked up from germline, CDR1 is SGHVS and CDR2 is FQNEAQ. Trimming pared 1 base from V and 6 bases from J, leaving 7 bases between. DNA for the CDR3: TGTGCCAGCAGCTTAGTTGAAGGTCAGCCCCAGCATTTT. It specifies CASSLVEGQPQHF.

V is TRBV30 and J is TRBJ1-2, with D possibly TRBD1 on 5 matching bases. V lost 3 bases and J 8 bases, leaving 10 bases between the germline ends. The CDR3 has 11 amino acids. Germline V gives CDR1 GTSNPN, CDR2 SVGIG (reference sequence). The DNA of the CDR3 is TGTGCCTGGAGGGGGGGGGAGGGCTACACCTTC. This sequence encodes CAWRGGEGYTF.

The rearrangement uses TRBV7-8 and TRBJ1-4; weak D call: TRBD1 (5 bases). The V gene's germline CDR1 is SGHVS and CDR2 FQNEAQ. The CDR3 covers 15 residues. The V gene lost 5 bases and the J gene lost 4 bases, with 14 bases spanning the gap. The CDR3 here is CASSPQGRNNEKLFF. In DNA form, the CDR3 reads TGTGCCAGCAGCCCCCAGGGACGCAATAATGAAAAACTGTTTTTT.

The V gene is TRBV11-2, the J gene TRBJ1-1; no reliable D call. This CDR3 comprises 13 residues. Deletions cut 5 bases from V and 3 bases from J, with 10 bases between. Germline V lookup: CDR1 SGHAT, CDR2 FQNNGV. Here the CDR3 reads CASSPQLHTEAFF. The CDR3 coding sequence is TGTGCCAGCAGCCCACAACTTCACACTGAAGCTTTCTTT. Drawing the rest from reference TRBV11-2 and TRBJ1-1, the complete variable domain is EAGVAQSPRYKIIEKRQSVAFWCNPISGHATLYWYQQILGQGPKLLIQFQNNGVVDDSQLPKDRFSAERLKGVDSTLKIQPAKLEDSAVYLCASSPQLHTEAFFGQGTRLTVV.

The chain uses TRBV30 and TRBJ2-7; 7 positions agree with TRBD1. Germline CDR1 reads GTSNPN; CDR2 reads SVGIG (reference sequence). The CDR3 loop spans 14 amino acids. Unmatched junction bases numbered 8, after V lost 3 bases and J lost 3 bases. CDR3 loop: CAWRKTGTSYEQYF. The CDR3 DNA sequence: TGTGCCTGGAGGAAGACAGGGACCAGCTACGAGCAGTACTTC.

V gene TRBV5-1 combines with J gene TRBJ2-1, with D hard to call. CDR3 length: 14 residues. V was cut by 2 bases and J by 10 bases, with 16 bases left in between. The germline gives CDR1 SGHRS, CDR2 YFSETQ. CDR3 loop: CASSFLASSPEQFF. The CDR3 DNA reads as TGCGCCAGCAGCTTTCTGGCCTCTTCCCCCGAGCAGTTCTTC.

The chain links TRBV4-1 to TRBJ1-1; TRBD1 is a possible D gene (6 bases). V lost 0 bases to trimming and J lost 1 base, with 9 bases between them. CDR1 and CDR2 (germline): MGHRA, YSYEKL. This CDR3 spans 15 amino acids. The CDR3 is CASSQDPRGNTEAFF. The CDR3 coding sequence is TGCGCCAGCAGCCAAGATCCCAGGGGGAACACTGAAGCTTTCTTT.

This chain connects TRBV18 to TRBJ1-1; perhaps TRBD1 as D (5 bases). Trimming pared 1 base from V and 1 base from J, leaving 13 bases between. CDR1 KGHSH and CDR2 LQKENI come from the germline V gene. This CDR3 has 16 amino acids. Here the CDR3 reads CASSPLAGFGNTEAFF. The DNA of the CDR3 is TGTGCCAGCTCACCACTTGCAGGGTTTGGGAACACTGAAGCTTTCTTT. The whole variable domain, remainder taken from reference TRBV18 and TRBJ1-1, is NAGVMQNPRHLVRRRGQEARLRCSPMKGHSHVYWYRQLPEEGLKFMVYLQKENIIDESGMPKERFSAEFPKEGPSILRIQQVVRGDSAAYFCASSPLAGFGNTEAFFGQGTRLTVV.

The table lists this clone with a few counts. The gene calls are TRBV27 and TRBJ2-4; D might be TRBD2 (5 bases). Looked up from germline, CDR1 is MNHEY and CDR2 is SMNVEV (reference sequence). This CDR3 spans 12 amino acids. CDR3 residues: CAMQRTKNIQYF. CDR3 nucleotide sequence: TGTGCGATGCAGCGGACGAAAAACATTCAGTACTTC.

CDR3 sequence: CASSGSSETQYF. In DNA, the CDR3 is TGTGCCAGCAGCGGGTCTTCCGAGACCCAGTACTTC. The chain recombines TRBV5-4 with TRBJ2-5, with D uncertain. CDR1 and CDR2 (germline): SGHNT, YYREEE (reference sequence). The V and J ends lost 4 bases and 5 bases respectively, with 9 bases between them. The CDR3 extends over 12 amino acids.

The V gene is TRBV6-5, the J gene TRBJ1-2; tentatively, D is TRBD1 (5 bases). The germline V gene encodes CDR1 MNHEY and CDR2 SVGAGI. The V end was cut by 2 bases, the J end by 1 base, with 8 bases between. This CDR3 has 14 residues. The CDR3 protein is CASSYIGDNYGYTF. The CDR3 bases are TGTGCCAGCAGTTACATAGGGGATAACTATGGCTACACCTTC.

The chain is built from TRBV7-9 and TRBJ1-1, with a tentative D call TRBD1 (6 bases). Trimming cost V 5 bases and J 3 bases, with 10 bases left between them. This CDR3 contains 13 residues. From germline, CDR1 is SEHNR and CDR2 FQNEAQ (reference sequence). This CDR3 reads CASSQDRDTEAFF. CDR3 nucleotide sequence: TGTGCCAGCAGCCAGGACAGAGACACTGAAGCTTTCTTT.

The sample holds one count of this clone. This sequence joins TRBV12-5 and TRBJ1-3; D gene uncertain. The CDR3 sequence is 12 residues long. V was cut by 5 bases and J by 4 bases, with 6 bases left in between. The germline gives CDR1 LGHNT, CDR2 FRNRAP. As DNA, the CDR3 is TGTGCTAGTGGTGTGTGGGGAAACACCATATATTTT. This encodes CASGVWGNTIYF.

J is TRBJ2-3 and V is TRBV9, with 14 bases matching TRBD2. The V gene's germline CDR1 is SGDLS and CDR2 YYNGEE. V gave up 2 bases and J gave up 0 bases; unmatched junction bases: 5. The CDR3 has 18 residues. Here the CDR3 reads CASSVRLAGGPSTDTQYF. CDR3 in DNA: TGTGCCAGCAGCGTCCGACTAGCGGGAGGGCCTAGCACAGATACGCAGTATTTT.

V usage is TRBV7-2 and J usage is TRBJ1-1; TRBD1 is a possible D gene (6 bases). Germline CDR1 and CDR2: SGHTA and FQGNSA. V lost 5 bases to trimming and J lost 3 bases, with 16 bases between them. The CDR3 is 15 residues long. CDR3: CASSPGEGGDTEAFF. The CDR3 nucleotides read TGTGCCAGCAGCCCCGGGGAGGGGGGGGACACTGAAGCTTTCTTT.

The chain recombines TRBV10-3 with TRBJ2-5; 7 positions match TRBD1. The CDR3 sequence is 14 residues long. V was clipped by 6 bases and J by 4 bases; unmatched bases: 8. CDR1 and CDR2 (germline): ENHRY, SYGVKD. CDR3 nucleotides: TGTGCCATCAGAGAGACAGGGTCGGGAGAGACCCAGTACTTC. Translation gives CAIRETGSGETQYF.

This sequence joins TRBV30 and TRBJ2-7, with TRBD2 as a possible D gene (5 bases). The CDR3 loop spans 12 amino acids. V was pared by 1 base and J by 3 bases, with 7 bases between. CDR1 is GTSNPN and CDR2 is SVGIG in the germline V gene (reference sequence). As DNA, the CDR3 is TGTGCCTGGAGTGAAGGGAGCTACGAGCAGTACTTC. Translated: CAWSEGSYEQYF. The full variable domain, with the rest looked up from reference TRBV30 and TRBJ2-7, is SQTIHQWPATLVQPVGSPLSLECTVEGTSNPNLYWYRQAAGRGLQLLFYSVGIGQISSEVPQNLSASRPQDRQFILSSKKLLLSDSGFYLCAWSEGSYEQYFGPGTRLTVT.

The chain is built from TRBV13 and TRBJ1-2; TRBD1 matches 9 bases. This CDR3 region has 17 residues. J lost 5 bases, V lost 0 bases, and 10 bases had no gene match. Germline assignment: CDR1 PRHDT and CDR2 FYEKMQ (reference sequence). The CDR3 DNA is TGTGCCAGCAGCTTAGGGGGACAGGGACTTGGGGCTTATGGCTACACCTTC. It encodes CASSLGGQGLGAYGYTF. Full variable domain (missing parts from reference TRBV13 and TRBJ1-2): AAGVIQSPRHLIKEKRETATLKCYPIPRHDTVYWYQQGPGQDPQFLISFYEKMQSDKGSIPDRFSAQQFSDYHSELNMSSLELGDSALYFCASSLGGQGLGAYGYTFGSGTRLTVV.